A single TCR beta chain is shown here with its context. Its matching antigen is unknown. This entry comes from a study of response to subunit inactivated influenza vaccine. Germline V gene sequence: CDR1 KGHSH, CDR2 LQKENI. CDR3 length: 16 amino acids. The V and J ends lost 6 bases and 2 bases, in that order; junction bases with no gene match: 10. Whole-study results and caveats: It was the authors' suggestion that each seasonal influenza vaccination recruits few new T cells.

Via MiXCR, TCRdb re-called the RT-PCR reads, giving one row per CDR3 protein. The table shows roughly 520,000 distinct CDR3 sequences, with around 25% occurring only once. The sample in question was CD4+ T cells sorted from PBMCs, obtained approximately 5 days after vaccination. This chain joins TRBV18 and TRBJ2-3; 8 bases match TRBD1. This sequence was found in a man aged 50-59 years who received an inactivated influenza vaccine. The CDR3 protein is CASSETGTGNTDTQYF. The CDR3 coding sequence is TGTGCCAGCTCCGAGACCGGGACAGGTAACACAGATACGCAGTATTTT.